A single sample is the source of the 32 T cell receptor beta chains below, sequenced in a study of CD8+CD57+ T cells in acquired aplastic anemia. It was genomic DNA that served as the template for profiling TCR beta VDJ and CDR3. Each CDR3 protein gets one entry after TCRdb re-called the reads with MiXCR. The sample holds about 290,000 distinct CDR3 sequences, 45% to 65% seen once. For sequencing, patients were chosen who had shown expansion of CD8+CD57+ cells by flow cytometry. The sample comprised sorted CD4+, CD8+, or CD8+CD57+ T cells (not recorded which) from PBMCs. The receptors shown here come from a human donor with aplastic anemia.

V gene TRBV10-3 combines with J gene TRBJ2-7, with 12 bases that match TRBD1. Germline-derived CDR1 and CDR2 are ENHRY and SYGVKD. V shed 3 bases, J shed 5 bases, and the junction held 8 bases outside the gene matches. There are 16 residues in the CDR3. The CDR3: CAISDPMGQGADEQYF. As DNA, the CDR3 is TGTGCCATCAGTGACCCTATGGGACAGGGGGCTGACGAGCAGTACTTC.

The CDR3 bases are TGTGCCAGCAGCCAAGCGAGGGGGCTTACCTACGAGCAGTACTTC. Translated: CASSQARGLTYEQYF. The rearrangement uses TRBV2 and TRBJ2-7; 7 nucleotides line up with TRBD1. V lost 6 bases and J lost 2; bases outside the gene matches: 10. Germline-derived CDR1 and CDR2 are SNHLY and FYNNEI. CDR3 length: 15 amino acids.

This chain joins TRBV6-5 and TRBJ2-7; D may be TRBD1 (6 bases). The germline V gene has CDR1 MNHEY and CDR2 SVGAGI. The V gene lost 0 bases and the J gene lost 0 bases, with 15 bases spanning the gap. This CDR3 is 17 amino acids long. The DNA for the CDR3 is TGTGCCAGCAGTTACTCGACCAGGGGTTCTAGCTCCTACGAGCAGTACTTC. Its protein is CASSYSTRGSSSYEQYF.

V and J are TRBV7-2 and TRBJ2-1, with D perhaps given as TRBD1 or TRBD2 (6 bases each). This CDR3 spans 14 amino acids. Germline values: CDR1 SGHTA, CDR2 FQGNSA. Trimming took 6 bases from V and 15 from J, leaving 24 bases between them. The CDR3 here is CASSYGDPGGQAFF. The CDR3 DNA is TGTGCCAGCAGTTACGGGGACCCCGGGGGCCAGGCGTTCTTC.

This clonotype was counted at least ten times. The chain is built from TRBV5-1 and TRBJ2-3, with D possibly matching TRBD1 (6 bases). The CDR3 totals 14 residues. Germline V gives CDR1 SGHRS, CDR2 YFSETQ. The ends were cut back, 0 bases at V and 2 bases at J, with 7 bases in the middle. The CDR3 loop reads CASSLGQDTDTQYF. As DNA, the CDR3 is TGCGCCAGCAGCTTGGGACAGGACACAGATACGCAGTATTTT.

This clonotype was detected once. V and J are TRBV2 and TRBJ1-2; TRBD1 is a possible D gene (5 bases). Germline lookup yields CDR1 SNHLY and CDR2 FYNNEI. Trimming removed 7 bases at V and 0 bases at J, with 12 bases between. CDR3 length: 14 amino acids. The CDR3 coding sequence is TGTGCCAGCATAGCGGGGACGTCTAACTATGGCTACACCTTC. It is translated as CASIAGTSNYGYTF.

This clonotype showed up many times. V gene TRBV28 combines with J gene TRBJ1-5, with 7 bases fitting TRBD1. V shed 10 bases, J shed 6 bases, and the junction held 6 bases outside the gene matches. CDR3 size: 12 residues. Germline CDR1 is MDHEN and CDR2 is SYDVKM. The CDR3 reads CATLTGRQPQHF. CDR3 nucleotides: TGTGCCACCCTGACAGGGCGTCAGCCCCAGCATTTT.

As for this clonotype: Germline and junction disagree at one end, which may indicate a read error. The chain employs TRBV10-3 and TRBJ1-1, with TRBD1 as a possible D gene (6 bases). Germline assignment: CDR1 ENHRY and CDR2 SYGVKD. This CDR3 is built from 15 residues. DNA for the CDR3: TGTGCCAGCAGTTACCTTAGGGGGGGCGTCACTGAAGCTTTCTTT. It is translated as CASSYLRGGVTEAFF.

This sequence joins TRBV7-9 and TRBJ2-7, with 7 bases identical to TRBD2. CDR3 length: 14 residues. CDR1 is SEHNR, CDR2 FQNEAQ, per germline (reference sequence). Trimming cost V 7 bases and J 4 bases; bases outside gene matches: 10. The CDR3 bases are TGTGCCAGCACCCCGTCAAGCGGGGAGTACGAGCAGTACTTC. Translation: CASTPSSGEYEQYF.

This clonotype occurred once. The chain is built from TRBV12-5 and TRBJ2-1; the D gene is possibly TRBD2 (5 bases). V was trimmed by 0 bases and J by 9 bases, leaving 9 bases between them. The CDR3 consists of 13 residues. Germline assignment: CDR1 LGHNT and CDR2 FRNRAP. CDR3 sequence: CASGLVLAGEQFF. The DNA of the CDR3 is TGTGCTAGTGGTTTGGTTCTAGCAGGTGAGCAGTTCTTC.

The chain couples TRBV7-3 to TRBJ2-5, with D possibly being TRBD1 or TRBD2 (5 bases each). The CDR3 runs 14 residues. In germline, CDR1 is SGHTA, CDR2 FQGTGA. V was cut by 5 bases and J by 5 bases, with 15 bases left in between. The CDR3 DNA reads as TGTGCCAGCAGCACCATAAGGGGAGTGGAGACCCAGTACTTC. Translation gives CASSTIRGVETQYF.

This clonotype was observed at least ten times. This chain's CDR3 is CASIRDNTEAFF. The CDR3 DNA is TGTGCCAGCATTCGGGATAACACTGAAGCTTTCTTT. This rearrangement joins TRBV6-6 to TRBJ1-1; no clear D gene. The V and J ends lost 7 bases and 2 bases respectively, with 8 bases between them. Germline CDR1 reads MNHNY; CDR2 reads SVGAGI (reference sequence). There are 12 residues in the CDR3.

Concerning this clonotype: Compared with germline, one end of the junction differs, possibly owing to a read error. This chain joins TRBV2 and TRBJ1-5; 10 nucleotides match TRBD1. Germline values: CDR1 SNHLY, CDR2 FYNNEI. The CDR3 covers 15 residues. CDR3 in amino acids: CASSYYIGQGGNMNF. CDR3 nucleotides: TGTGCCAGCAGTTATTACATCGGACAGGGGGGTAACATGAATTTT. The entire variable domain, with the rest obtained from reference TRBV2 and TRBJ1-5, is as follows: EPEVTQTPSHQVTQMGQEVILRCVPISNHLYFYWYRQILGQKVEFLVSFYNNEISEKSEIFDDQFSVERPDGSNFTLKIRSTKLEDSAMYFCASSYYIGQGGNMNFGDGTRLSIL.

This clonotype was counted at least ten times. The chain links TRBV5-1 to TRBJ2-1; TRBD2 matches at 10 bases. V was clipped by 3 bases and J by 4 bases; unmatched bases: 1. Per the germline V gene, CDR1 is SGHRS and CDR2 is YFSETQ. The CDR3 is 14 residues long. The DNA for the CDR3 is TGCGCCAGCAGCTCGGGACTAGCGTACAATGAGCAGTTCTTC. Its translation is CASSSGLAYNEQFF.

The V call is TRBV7-8, the J call TRBJ2-1; 9 bases match TRBD1. Germline trimming cut 5 bases from V and 6 bases from J; bases unmatched to any gene: 8. There are 15 residues in the CDR3. The germline gives CDR1 SGHVS, CDR2 FQNEAQ. CDR3 protein: CASSTGTGLGNEQFF. CDR3 DNA sequence: TGTGCCAGCAGCACCGGGACAGGGTTGGGCAATGAGCAGTTCTTC. The variable domain in full, completed from reference TRBV7-8 and TRBJ2-1, reads GAGVSQSPRYKVAKRGQDVALRCDPISGHVSLFWYQQALGQGPEFLTYFQNEAQLDKSGLPSDRFFAERPEGSVSTLKIQRTQQEDSAVYLCASSTGTGLGNEQFFGPGTRLTVL.

This rearrangement joins TRBV20-1 to TRBJ1-1, with TRBD1 as a possible D gene (5 bases). V lost 8 bases to trimming and J lost 12 bases, with 16 bases between them. The CDR3 has 10 residues. CDR1 and CDR2 (germline): DFQATT, SNEGSKA (reference sequence). The CDR3 protein is CSIRGTTTFF. The CDR3 bases are TGCAGTATAAGAGGGACGACGACTTTCTTT.

The V gene is TRBV24-1, the J gene TRBJ2-3; D is possibly TRBD2 (5 bases). Germline-derived CDR1 and CDR2 are KGHDR and SFDVKD. Trimming removed 3 bases from V and 0 bases from J, with 15 bases in between. There are 17 residues in the CDR3. This CDR3 reads CATSDATLRGSTDTQYF. For the CDR3, the DNA is TGTGCCACCAGTGATGCAACACTCCGGGGTAGCACAGATACGCAGTATTTT.

The chain has TRBV14 and TRBJ1-2; D may be TRBD1 (6 bases). The CDR3 length is 15 residues. The V and J ends lost 4 bases and 6 bases respectively, with 18 bases between them. Per germline, CDR1 SGHDN and CDR2 FVKESK. CDR3 region: CASSLRYGGGDGYTF. The CDR3 nucleotides are TGTGCCAGCAGCCTTCGCTATGGGGGCGGGGATGGCTACACCTTC.

In this sample, this clonotype turned up once. This chain uses TRBV5-1 with TRBJ2-3; a weak D match, TRBD2 (6 bases). V was cut by 6 bases and J by 6 bases, with 14 bases left in between. Germline lookup yields CDR1 SGHRS and CDR2 YFSETQ. The CDR3 loop spans 13 amino acids. This CDR3 reads CASTLALRDTQYF. CDR3 sequence (DNA): TGCGCCAGCACCCTAGCGTTGAGGGATACGCAGTATTTT.

The chain links TRBV15 to TRBJ1-4, with TRBD1 identical over 8 bases. The CDR3 extends over 16 amino acids. Germline assignment: CDR1 LNHNV and CDR2 YYDKDF (reference sequence). V gave up 3 bases and J gave up 9 bases; unmatched junction bases: 12. The CDR3 nucleotides are TGTGCCACCAGCAGGGAGAGGGGACAGGAAAGTAAAAAACTGTTTTTT. It encodes CATSRERGQESKKLFF.

This clonotype was recorded at least ten times. The chain is built from TRBV3-1 and TRBJ1-2; weak D call: TRBD1 (6 bases). Germline CDR1 LGHDT, CDR2 YNNKEL (reference sequence). V lost 1 base and J lost 8, with 11 bases in between. The CDR3 length is 13 residues. CDR3 protein: CASSQVATGGYTF. In DNA, the CDR3 is TGTGCCAGCAGCCAAGTCGCGACAGGAGGCTACACCTTC.

The chain recombines TRBV7-9 with TRBJ2-3; 10 nucleotides agree with TRBD1. CDR3 size: 15 residues. Trimming took 6 bases from V and 6 from J; bases not matched to a gene: 9. Germline V gene sequence: CDR1 SEHNR, CDR2 FQNEAQ (reference sequence). Here the CDR3 DNA reads TGTGCCAGCAGGTTAAGGGACAGGGGATTGGATACGCAGTATTTT. Amino acids: CASRLRDRGLDTQYF. Supplemented by reference TRBV7-9 and TRBJ2-3, the full variable domain reads DTGVSQNPRHKITKRGQNVTFRCDPISEHNRLYWYRQTLGQGPEFLTYFQNEAQLEKSRLLSDRFSAERPKGSFSTLEIQRTEQGDSAMYLCASRLRDRGLDTQYFGPGTRLTVL.

The genes are TRBV20-1 and TRBJ2-3; 16 bases agree with TRBD2. V dropped 5 bases and J dropped 7; count of bases not matched to a gene: 9. This CDR3 comprises 16 residues. The germline V gene has CDR1 DFQATT and CDR2 SNEGSKA (reference sequence). The CDR3 here is CSARKGLAGGEYTQYF. The CDR3 DNA sequence: TGCAGTGCTCGAAAGGGACTAGCGGGAGGGGAGTATACGCAGTATTTT.

Notes on this clonotype: An end of the junction differs from the germline gene, which may be a read error. This chain uses TRBV11-2 with TRBJ2-7; D remains ambiguous. Germline CDR1 reads SGHAT; CDR2 reads FQNNGV. This CDR3 region has 14 residues. CDR3 DNA: TGTGCCAACAGCTTAAGCTCACGGGTGGACGAGCAGTACTTC. Amino acids: CANSLSSRVDEQYF.

This clonotype has ten or more counts. This chain connects TRBV5-1 to TRBJ1-2, with TRBD1 matching over 7 bases. Germline V gene lookup returns CDR1 SGHRS and CDR2 YFSETQ. The trim removed 0 bases at V and 2 bases at J, leaving 4 bases unmatched. This CDR3 has 15 residues. CDR3 in DNA: TGCGCCAGCAGCTTGGAGTGGGACAGCAACTATGGCTACACCTTC. Amino acids: CASSLEWDSNYGYTF.

This rearrangement joins TRBV12-3 or TRBV12-4 to TRBJ2-7, with 10 bases fitting TRBD1. V lost 1 base, J lost 12 bases, and 3 bases stayed unmatched. The CDR3 length is 12 residues. The CDR3: CASSLGGQGPYF. In nucleotides, the CDR3 is TGTGCCAGCAGTTTAGGGGGACAGGGGCCGTACTTC.

Only a few counts were recorded for this clonotype. CDR3 nucleotide sequence: TGCAGCGTTGACACCAACACCGGGGAGCTGTTTTTT. Translated: CSVDTNTGELFF. The chain is built from TRBV29-1 and TRBJ2-2; D not certain. The CDR3 spans 12 residues. V lost 3 bases and J lost 2, with 4 bases in between. The germline gives CDR1 SQVTM, CDR2 ANQGSEA.

The chain couples TRBV24-1 to TRBJ1-2; no clear D. V was pared by 1 base and J by 1 base, with 9 bases between. The CDR3 totals 15 residues. Germline values: CDR1 KGHDR, CDR2 SFDVKD. DNA of the CDR3: TGTGCCACCAGTGATTTTCCCGTCAGTAACTATGGCTACACCTTC. Translation gives CATSDFPVSNYGYTF.

The CDR3 spells CASTYRYTEAFF. The CDR3 DNA reads as TGTGCCAGCACCTACAGGTACACTGAAGCTTTCTTT. V usage is TRBV2 and J usage is TRBJ1-1; tentatively, D is TRBD1 (5 bases). Germline CDR1 is SNHLY and CDR2 is FYNNEI. Trimming cost V 7 bases and J 3 bases, with 9 bases left between them. The CDR3 extends over 12 amino acids.

Details on this clonotype: Its ends do not fully match the called genes, so a read error is possible. This chain uses TRBV5-1 with TRBJ2-7; 16 bases fit TRBD2. The germline V gene has CDR1 SGHRS and CDR2 YFSETQ. This CDR3 spans 17 amino acids. The CDR3 loop reads CASSLLGTSGGAEEQYF. The CDR3 nucleotides read TGTGCCAGCAGCCTCCTGGGGACTAGCGGGGGGGCCGAGGAGCAGTACTTC.

This chain connects TRBV15 to TRBJ1-5; possible D gene TRBD1, 6 bases. Germline values: CDR1 LNHNV, CDR2 YYDKDF (reference sequence). The V and J ends lost 3 bases and 4 bases respectively, with 7 bases between them. The CDR3 extends over 13 amino acids. In nucleotides, the CDR3 is TGTGCCACCAGCAGCACAGGGAATCAGCCCCAGCATTTT. Residues: CATSSTGNQPQHF.

The table lists this clonotype with many counts. V and J are TRBV5-1 and TRBJ1-1; D is uncertain. Germline V gene lookup returns CDR1 SGHRS and CDR2 YFSETQ. Trimming left V 6 bases short and J 3 bases short, with 18 bases between. The CDR3 is 15 residues long. The CDR3 DNA follows: TGCGCCAGCACCATGACCGGGCCTAAGGACACTGAAGCTTTCTTT. The encoded protein is CASTMTGPKDTEAFF.